Listed below are T cell receptor beta chains from one sample, sequenced in a study of CD8 T cells in Susac syndrome. TCRdb reanalysed the immunoSEQ multiplex PCR reads using MiXCR and keeps one entry per CDR3 protein. The data contain 400,000 or so distinct CDR3 sequences, roughly 85% of them singletons. The sample taken for sequencing was CD8+ T cells from PBMCs. All receptors come from a human donor with multiple sclerosis. CDR3s include the opening cysteine and the closing phenylalanine or tryptophan. A D gene is named only where the DNA matches it firmly. Only part of the rows carry a size: once, few, many, or a class if the clone is expanded.

clone_size j_call d_call v_call cdr3_aa cdr3_nt
NA TRBJ2-1 TRBD1 TRBV6-5 CASSSWTGGNEQFF TGTGCCAGCAGTTCTTGGACAGGGGGGAATGAGCAGTTCTTC
NA TRBJ2-1 NA TRBV10-2 CASSDSLSYNEQFF TGCGCCAGCAGTGACAGTTTATCCTACAATGAGCAGTTCTTC
NA TRBJ2-4 NA TRBV2 CASSEEKNIQYF TGTGCCAGCAGTGAAGAGAAAAACATTCAGTACTTC
NA TRBJ1-2 NA TRBV29-1 CSVLTYTNYGYTF TGCAGCGTTTTGACATATACTAACTATGGCTACACCTTC
NA TRBJ1-1 NA TRBV6-5 CASSWDYRITEAFF TGTGCCAGCAGTTGGGATTATCGAATCACTGAAGCTTTCTTT
once TRBJ1-5 NA TRBV28 CASKTMTGNSNQPQHF TGTGCCAGCAAAACAATGACGGGGAATAGCAATCAGCCCCAGCATTTT
NA TRBJ1-5 TRBD1 TRBV5-1 CASSFWTGAIYSNQPQHF TGCGCCAGCAGTTTTTGGACAGGGGCCATCTATAGCAATCAGCCCCAGCATTTT
NA TRBJ2-7 TRBD1 TRBV12-3/TRBV12-4 CASSAPGTGVYEQYF TGTGCCAGCAGTGCACCCGGGACAGGGGTCTACGAGCAGTACTTC
NA TRBJ1-2 TRBD1 TRBV20-1 CSAITGGLWGYTF TGCAGTGCTATAACAGGGGGGTTGTGGGGCTACACCTTC
NA TRBJ2-7 NA TRBV28 CASSFPGQYEQYF TGTGCCAGCAGTTTTCCCGGACAGTACGAGCAGTACTTC
NA TRBJ2-1 NA TRBV4-1 CASSQGWPGANNEQFF TGCGCCAGCAGCCAAGGTTGGCCAGGGGCGAACAATGAGCAGTTCTTC
NA TRBJ1-4 NA TRBV29-1 CAVASSEEKLFF TGCGCCGTCGCGTCGTCTGAGGAAAAACTGTTTTTT
NA TRBJ1-3 TRBD1 TRBV11-2 CASSWDSRGNTIYF TGTGCCAGCAGTTGGGACAGCCGAGGAAACACCATATATTTT
once TRBJ1-2 NA TRBV6-1 CASSPGGGLYGYTF TGTGCCAGCAGCCCGGGGGGTGGGCTGTATGGCTACACCTTC
NA TRBJ1-1 NA TRBV7-9 CASSLTVGPPGEAFF TGTGCCAGCAGCTTAACAGTCGGGCCCCCAGGGGAAGCTTTCTTT
few TRBJ1-2 NA TRBV12-3/TRBV12-4 CASSLALGGYGYTF TGTGCCAGCAGTTTAGCTCTCGGAGGGTATGGCTACACCTTC
NA TRBJ1-6 NA TRBV27 CASSITSGGDSPLHF TGTGCCAGCTCAATAACTTCGGGGGGGGATTCACCCCTCCACTTT
NA TRBJ2-3 TRBD2 TRBV27 CASRWASGLTDTQYF TGTGCCAGCAGGTGGGCTAGCGGCCTCACAGATACGCAGTATTTT
NA TRBJ1-3 NA TRBV27 CASSLLGGTGNTIYF TGTGCCAGCAGTTTATTGGGGGGGACTGGAAACACCATATATTTT
NA TRBJ1-3 TRBD1 TRBV2 CASSEVGQGRDTIYF TGTGCCAGCAGTGAAGTAGGACAGGGTCGGGACACCATATATTTT
NA TRBJ2-1 NA TRBV30 CGCLSYNEQFF TGTGGTTGCCTCTCCTACAATGAGCAGTTCTTC
NA TRBJ1-1 NA TRBV3-1 CASSQDGPHTEAFF TGTGCCAGCAGCCAAGATGGTCCGCACACTGAAGCTTTCTTT
NA TRBJ2-6 NA TRBV4-1 CASSQEVAATGANVLTF TGCGCCAGCAGCCAAGAGGTGGCCGCGACTGGGGCCAACGTCCTGACTTTC
NA TRBJ1-1 NA TRBV10-3 CAISEGRDEAFF TGTGCCATCAGTGAGGGGCGGGATGAAGCTTTCTTT
NA TRBJ2-2 NA TRBV19 CASSIPSDTGELFF TGTGCCAGTAGTATCCCTAGCGACACCGGGGAGCTGTTTTTT
NA TRBJ2-3 NA TRBV7-9 CASSPAGDTQYF TGTGCCAGCAGCCCCGCCGGAGATACGCAGTATTTT
NA TRBJ1-5 NA TRBV3-1 CASRGGISNQPQHF TGTGCCAGCAGGGGAGGGATTAGCAATCAGCCCCAGCATTTT
NA TRBJ2-7 TRBD1 TRBV30 CAWTPGTGIGEQYF TGTGCCTGGACTCCCGGGACAGGTATTGGCGAGCAGTACTTC